This T cell receptor beta chain was sequenced for a study of early T cells in non-severe SARS-CoV-2 infection. This clonotype was seen at least ten times. The germline gives CDR1 SNHLY, CDR2 FYNNEI. The CDR3 spans 12 residues. The V end lost 2 bases, the J end lost 8 bases, and 7 bases lay between the germline ends. Each single cDNA molecule received a unique molecular identifier. Using its own MiXCR run on the 5' RACE reads, TCRdb lists one record per CDR3 protein. The profile shows tens of thousands of distinct CDR3 sequences, 4.5% to 5.5% of them singletons. The source of this sequence is an adult who was a healthcare worker with PCR-confirmed SARS-CoV-2 infection or an uninfected control (not recorded which). This sequence joins TRBV2 and TRBJ2-4, with D possibly matching TRBD1 (6 bases). Sequences were obtained from whole blood. CDR3 sequence: CASSENRDIQYF. Written as DNA, the CDR3 is TGTGCCAGCAGTGAAAACAGGGACATTCAGTACTTC.